The clone carrying this T cell receptor (beta chain) was counted ten times or more. The record originates from a study of metastatic and nonmetastatic thyroid tumors. No patient received treatment before thyroid surgery. MiXCR was used by TCRdb to re-call the PCR reads. The data hold some 86,000 clones, with under 15% observed a single time. J lost 11 bases, V lost 0 bases, and 16 bases had no gene match. CDR3 size: 17 residues. In germline, CDR1 is SGHAT, CDR2 FQNNGV. The chain links TRBV11-2 to TRBJ2-1, with 7 nucleotides matching TRBD2. The sample comprised tumor tissue. The origin of this receptor is a female donor with papillary thyroid cancer or a benign thyroid nodule (not recorded which). Some clones in this sample may be carry-over from other donors' samples. CDR3 in amino acids: CASSLDLGEGRRNQQFF. CDR3 in DNA: TGTGCCAGCAGCTTAGATCTAGGGGAGGGCCGGAGGAACCAGCAGTTCTTC.